This T cell receptor (beta chain) stems from a study of cytomegalovirus exposure and HLA in healthy donors. 13 Jbeta primers and 60 Vbeta primers were used for the PCR. Measured with immunoSEQ multiplex PCR; TCRdb has only the in-frame clones, and not every one. The data contain roughly 99,000 clones, approximately 79% of them singletons. The sequence came from a man aged 18 to 30 in good health and CMV-seronegative. The sequencing input was PBMCs.

DNA for the CDR3: TGTGCCAGCAGCGTAGGCGGGTTCTCCTACAATGAGCAGTTCTTC. It yields the protein CASSVGGFSYNEQFF. The V and J genes are TRBV9 and TRBJ2-1; D is possibly TRBD2 (5 bases). Germline V gives CDR1 SGDLS, CDR2 YYNGEE. This CDR3 has 15 residues. Trimming took off 0 bases at V and 0 bases at J, with 7 bases between the two ends.